The present entry profiles one T cell receptor beta chain with its context. Its antigen remains unidentified. Qualities for individual bases were not recorded, and no much larger clone is one base off. The library was built by means of RACE. Sequenced using a NextSeq 500. Library preparation attached unique molecular identifiers to individual cDNA molecules for quantitative, reproducible TCR counting. Both TCR alpha and TCR beta chains were sequenced from each blood RNA sample. Processing in the source paper ran as follows. Samples had a median of 95,638 TCRs, with a range from about 20,000 to 690,600. The Decombinator software suite was used to annotate the V, J and CDR3 of the TCR reads. For the PS versus PT1 abundance plots, all samples were subsampled to the same number of TCRs (28,000). TCRs were defined as expanded if absent before sensitization and observed at least eight times at the 2-week time point. TCRdb applied fastp at Q25 and MiXCR to the public reads, then kept only in-frame beta chains. One record per CDR3 amino acid sequence lists the most common genes and DNA. TCRdb, not the original authors, processed these V and J calls. This sample comprises 80,000 to 95,000 distinct CDR3 sequences, around a tenth of them detected only once. Together, the top ten hold roughly 1.4% of the sample.

The germline V gene gives CDR1 as LGHNA and CDR2 as YSLEER. The CDR3 sequence holds 15 residues, the cysteine and phenylalanine included. Only the CDR3 DNA stays, 45 bases, in frame from base 1. V and J lose 4 bases and 1 base, and a span of 11 bases separates them. This specimen's time point label, interpreted: patch test 2, 6 weeks after DPC sensitization. According to the study, the label for this sample's treatment or condition signals: therapeutic diphenylcyclopropenone sensitization with weekly scalp DPC. Blood at each patch-test visit was drawn before the patch test was applied. Eligible patients were aged 18 to 70, diagnosed with alopecia, deemed suitable for DPC therapy, and excluded if pregnant. Total RNA was extracted from unfractionated whole blood collected in Tempus Blood RNA tubes. These data belong to a study of human T cells and chemical hapten exposure (dated by TCRdb to 2020 to 2022). Describing the broader study: For sensitization, 2% DPC in acetone was applied to a roughly 2 cm by roughly 2 cm area of upper inner arm skin. Throughout the roughly 23-week study period, patients were also given weekly therapeutic DPC doses on the scalp. Patch tests used Finn chambers with 0.01% DPC on the upper back, scored after 6 days by International Contact Dermatitis Research Group standards. The mostly female patient cohort included alopecia areata with under or over 50% scalp involvement, alopecia totalis and alopecia universalis. Libraries were pooled for sequencing, and per-sample TCR yields varied mainly because of small differences in library volumes within the pool. Peripheral blood TCR repertoire changes were tracked in vivo in alopecia patients during primary and secondary sensitization to the hapten diphenylcyclopropenone (DPC). Patient blood was sampled pre-sensitization (week 0) and at 2, 6 and about 24 weeks after DPC sensitization. Blood for TCR sequencing was provided by twenty-nine alopecia patients at one to four time points (pre-sensitization, 2, 6 and 24 weeks).

Points the paper makes about the study in general: DPC sensitization did not change how many TCRs were above 1 in 1000 frequency, and no evidence was found of alterations in global repertoire structure. Patch test score was positively correlated with the number of PT1 expanded TCRs, with significance at thresholds 8, 16 and 32 but not at 4. Because every patient had alopecia, a presumed autoimmune disease, the patients' immune response might differ from that of healthy individuals. Compared with pre-sensitization or healthy control sets, expanded TCRs formed significantly more large CDR3 similarity clusters, which is consistent with antigen-driven responses. Repeated subsampling changed both the strength of the expansion versus patch-test correlation and the threshold at which that correlation became significant.

The sample in question was whole blood, obtained in connection with sensitization to the hapten diphenylcyclopropenone (DPC). Rearrangement joined TRBV4-3 to TRBJ2-1; the D element might be TRBD1 or TRBD2, as each aligns at 6 bases. The receptor was derived from a man younger than 35 with alopecia areata. Some clones in this sample may be carry-over from other donors' samples. The sequenced DNA is TGCGCCAGCAGCCCGGAGGGGGGTTCCTACAATGAGCAGTTCTTC. This encodes CASSPEGGSYNEQFF.